This T cell receptor beta chain was recovered during a study of T-cell reconstitution after alpha-beta-depleted transplantation in children. Whole-study findings and limits: Newly produced T cells mostly provided counts and TCRbeta diversity after one year, as hyperexpanded clones declined.

Unique molecular identifiers tagged the TCRbeta library. Via MiXCR, TCRdb re-called the PCR reads, giving one row per CDR3 protein. The sample records 200,000 to 250,000 distinct CDR3 sequences, approximately 11% being singletons. This clonotype was found many times. Its target is unknown. The trim removed 5 bases at V and 4 bases at J, leaving 10 bases unmatched. This CDR3 region has 16 residues. CDR1 and CDR2 from the germline V gene are MDHEN and SYDVKM. The rearrangement links TRBV28 to TRBJ2-3, with 9 bases lining up with TRBD1. The sample here was PBMCs, taken before TCRalphabeta/CD19-depleted stem cell transplant. The source is a child in the first two years of life with acute myeloid leukemia, due to receive a stem cell transplant. The CDR3 DNA is TGTGCCAGCAGTCTCCTCCCGGGACAGGGTGCAGATACGCAGTATTTT. Residues: CASSLLPGQGADTQYF. The complete variable domain, with remaining parts taken from reference TRBV28 and TRBJ2-3, reads DVKVTQSSRYLVKRTGEKVFLECVQDMDHENMFWYRQDPGLGLRLIYFSYDVKMKEKGDIPEGYSVSREKKERFSLILESASTNQTSMYLCASSLLPGQGADTQYFGPGTRLTVL.